This TCR beta chain was obtained from a study of identical twins. The V gene lost 7 bases and the J gene lost 5 bases, with 18 bases spanning the gap. The CDR3 covers 15 residues. TCRdb recomputed calls from the 5' RACE reads with MiXCR, one row per CDR3 protein. The sample has hundreds of thousands of distinct CDR3 sequences; around 6% are singletons. In its sample, this clonotype was seen many times. Sequencing was carried out using naive T cells sorted from blood. The TCR comes from a man between 18 and 35 years old in good health. V gene TRBV12-3 or TRBV12-4 combines with J gene TRBJ1-5; the D gene is possibly TRBD1 (6 bases). In DNA, the CDR3 is TGTGCCAGCACCACCGAGGCAGGGGCATATCAGCCCCAGCATTTT. Translation: CASTTEAGAYQPQHF.